This TCR beta chain was found in a study of blood T cell repertoires in COVID-19. Study-level background: PBMCs, B-cell-depleted T cells, or T cells provided the cDNA or gDNA that made up the material.

Profiling relied on immunoSEQ multiplex PCR, and the TCRdb table lists in-frame clones only, not all of them. The profile shows about 130,000 clones, about four fifths of them singletons. This sequence was found in a human donor in a cohort sampled during active COVID-19. Sequencing was done on a sample of peripheral blood.

CDR3: CASSETGNTEAFF. CDR3 bases: TGTGCCAGCAGTGAAACAGGGAACACTGAAGCTTTCTTT. V gene TRBV6-1 combines with J gene TRBJ1-1, with D possibly being TRBD1 (5 bases). Germline loops: CDR1 MNHNS, CDR2 SASEGT. The CDR3 totals 13 residues. V was pared by 2 bases and J by 1 base, with 5 bases between.